The 28 T cell receptor beta chains below come from one sample, sequenced in a study of cytomegalovirus exposure and HLA in healthy donors. Primers: 60 Vbeta forward and 13 Jbeta reverse. TCRdb's table, derived via immunoSEQ multiplex PCR, lists solely in-frame clones and lacks some. The sample includes about 180,000 clones, around 74% of them seen just once. Sequencing was done on a sample of PBMCs. Source of these receptors: a male donor in good health and CMV-seronegative.

The gene calls are TRBV30 and TRBJ1-5, with D tentatively TRBD1 (5 bases). This CDR3 contains 14 residues. Germline V lookup: CDR1 GTSNPN, CDR2 SVGIG (reference sequence). V was shortened by 4 bases and J by 4 bases, with 14 bases between the two germline ends. CDR3 protein: CAWNPVAGNQPQHF. Here the CDR3 DNA reads TGTGCCTGGAACCCGGTGGCAGGGAATCAGCCCCAGCATTTT.

The V gene is TRBV29-1, the J gene TRBJ2-7; possible D gene TRBD2, 6 bases. Deletions cut 7 bases from V and 3 bases from J, with 10 bases between. The CDR3 totals 11 residues. Germline V gene sequence: CDR1 SQVTM, CDR2 ANQGSEA. In DNA, the CDR3 is TGCAGCGGCGGGGTCCGCTACGAGCAGTACTTC. This gives the protein CSGGVRYEQYF.

This clone was seen a few times. The chain carries TRBV27 and TRBJ2-7, with a tentative D call TRBD1 (6 bases). This CDR3 spans 13 amino acids. V shed 3 bases and J shed 0 bases, with 6 bases lying between them. Germline V gene lookup returns CDR1 MNHEY and CDR2 SMNVEV (reference sequence). The CDR3 nucleotides read TGTGCCAGCAGTTTGGACAGCTCCTACGAGCAGTACTTC. It is translated as CASSLDSSYEQYF.

The CDR3 spells CASTVIQGAEAFF. In DNA form, the CDR3 reads TGCGCCAGCACCGTTATTCAGGGGGCTGAAGCTTTCTTT. The chain has TRBV5-1 and TRBJ1-1; 7 bases line up with TRBD1. The junction had 8 bases not matched to a gene; V was cut back by 6 bases and J by 6 bases. This CDR3 is built from 13 residues. Looked up from germline, CDR1 is SGHRS and CDR2 is YFSETQ.

This clone has only a few counts. The CDR3 region has the DNA TGTGCCAGCCAGGGACAGGGCTTCGCAGATACGCAGTATTTT. It specifies CASQGQGFADTQYF. The gene calls are TRBV6-5 and TRBJ2-3, with TRBD1 identical over 9 bases. The J segment lost 4 bases and the V segment lost 8 bases, leaving 7 bases of the junction unmatched. The CDR3 covers 14 residues. Germline values: CDR1 MNHEY, CDR2 SVGAGI.

The chain couples TRBV28 to TRBJ2-3, with D hard to call. Trimming stripped 7 bases from V and 2 bases from J, with 4 bases between. This CDR3 region has 11 residues. Germline V CDR1 and CDR2: MDHEN, SYDVKM. The CDR3 region is CASIFTDTQYF. The CDR3 bases are TGTGCCAGCATATTCACAGATACGCAGTATTTT.

The V and J genes are TRBV2 and TRBJ2-1; D gene uncertain. The V end lost 8 bases, the J end lost 3 bases, and 11 bases lay between the germline ends. The germline V gene has CDR1 SNHLY and CDR2 FYNNEI. The CDR3 extends over 13 amino acids. In DNA, the CDR3 is TGTGCCAGCCAGGTCCCTTACTACAATGAGCAGTTCTTC. As protein: CASQVPYYNEQFF.

This clone showed up just a few times. The rearrangement joins TRBV7-2 to TRBJ2-7; the match to TRBD2 covers 14 bases. V lost 4 bases and J lost 5; bases outside the gene matches: 7. Germline V lookup: CDR1 SGHTA, CDR2 FQGNSA. The length of the CDR3 is 16 residues. CDR3 region: CASSSSGTSGSDEQYF. In DNA form, the CDR3 reads TGTGCCAGCAGCTCCTCCGGGACTAGCGGGAGCGACGAGCAGTACTTC.

V is TRBV6-5 and J is TRBJ1-2; no clear D gene. This CDR3 spans 14 amino acids. V was cut by 5 bases and J by 2 bases, with 12 bases left in between. CDR1 and CDR2 from the germline V gene are MNHEY and SVGAGI. The CDR3 coding sequence is TGTGCCAGCAGTGAACGGAGGGTGAACTATGGCTACACCTTC. Protein product: CASSERRVNYGYTF.

The J gene is TRBJ2-1, the V gene TRBV9, with 7 positions matching TRBD1. V was clipped by 0 bases and J by 8 bases; unmatched bases: 5. CDR3 length: 14 residues. In germline, CDR1 is SGDLS, CDR2 YYNGEE. CDR3 loop: CASSVAVRGYEQFF. CDR3 bases: TGTGCCAGCAGCGTAGCGGTCAGGGGGTATGAGCAGTTCTTC.

This clone was counted a few times. V is TRBV6-6 and J is TRBJ2-7, with a possible D match to TRBD2 (5 bases). V was clipped by 7 bases and J by 6 bases, with 19 bases between them. There are 14 residues in the CDR3. Per the germline V gene, CDR1 is MNHNY and CDR2 is SVGAGI (reference sequence). CDR3 nucleotide sequence: TGTGCCAGCAAGTTAATTACGGGATCGGGCGAGCAGTACTTC. Amino acid sequence: CASKLITGSGEQYF.

The V call is TRBV27, the J call TRBJ2-3; TRBD1 matches at 8 bases. CDR1 is MNHEY, CDR2 SMNVEV, per germline (reference sequence). V lost 2 bases to trimming and J lost 4 bases; unmatched junction nucleotides: 8. The CDR3 consists of 16 residues. The DNA for the CDR3 is TGTGCCAGCAGTTTAGAGGCAGGGGGCCTCGCAGATACGCAGTATTTT. Protein sequence: CASSLEAGGLADTQYF.

The rearrangement uses TRBV6-1 and TRBJ2-7, with 10 bases lining up with TRBD1. Trimming took 5 bases from V and 6 from J; bases not matched to a gene: 7. The CDR3 is made up of 14 amino acids. From germline, CDR1 is MNHNS and CDR2 SASEGT. CDR3 residues: CASSPRTGGGEQYF. Written as DNA, the CDR3 is TGTGCCAGCAGTCCGCGGACAGGGGGAGGCGAGCAGTACTTC.

This clone was seen a handful of times. The chain couples TRBV2 to TRBJ1-6; TRBD1 is a possible D gene (5 bases). V lost 6 bases and J lost 0, with 9 bases in between. Germline CDR1 reads SNHLY; CDR2 reads FYNNEI. The CDR3 runs 15 residues. The CDR3 spells CASRTGSSYNSPLHF. In DNA, the CDR3 is TGTGCCAGCAGAACAGGCAGCTCCTATAATTCACCCCTCCACTTT.

The chain uses TRBV30 and TRBJ1-1; D not certain. V was cut by 7 bases and J by 10 bases, with 19 bases left in between. The CDR3 consists of 12 residues. Germline lookup yields CDR1 GTSNPN and CDR2 SVGIG (reference sequence). CDR3 loop: CASDSIAGIAFF. CDR3 sequence (DNA): TGTGCCTCGGACTCTATTGCCGGGATAGCTTTCTTT. The variable domain in full, completed from reference TRBV30 and TRBJ1-1, reads SQTIHQWPATLVQPVGSPLSLECTVEGTSNPNLYWYRQAAGRGLQLLFYSVGIGQISSEVPQNLSASRPQDRQFILSSKKLLLSDSGFYLCASDSIAGIAFFGQGTRLTVV.

The chain has TRBV4-1 and TRBJ1-5; D uncertain. This CDR3 comprises 15 residues. Trimming removed 3 bases at V and 5 bases at J, with 14 bases between. Germline V gene sequence: CDR1 MGHRA, CDR2 YSYEKL. CDR3 in DNA: TGCGCCAGCAGCCATGGTAGCGGGCCGGATCAGCCCCAGCATTTT. Protein product: CASSHGSGPDQPQHF.

The chain uses TRBV30 and TRBJ1-5; the match to TRBD1 covers 10 bases. The CDR3 loop spans 14 amino acids. Trimming took 4 bases from V and 5 from J; bases not matched to a gene: 5. Germline loops: CDR1 GTSNPN, CDR2 SVGIG (reference sequence). CDR3 in amino acids: CAWTGTGVDQPQHF. CDR3 DNA sequence: TGTGCCTGGACCGGGACAGGGGTAGATCAGCCCCAGCATTTT.

The chain employs TRBV28 and TRBJ1-5; D uncertain. Germline loops: CDR1 MDHEN, CDR2 SYDVKM. V was clipped by 2 bases and J by 13 bases, with 12 bases between them. The CDR3 length is 12 residues. The chain's CDR3 is CASSLIQSGQHF. In DNA form, the CDR3 reads TGTGCCAGCAGTTTAATCCAATCAGGTCAGCATTTT.

This clone appeared a few times. The chain employs TRBV6-5 and TRBJ1-3; D gene ambiguous. Germline loops: CDR1 MNHEY, CDR2 SVGAGI. This CDR3 contains 14 residues. V dropped 8 bases and J dropped 0 bases, with 11 bases sitting between them. CDR3 in amino acids: CASGVGGSGNTIYF. CDR3 nucleotides: TGTGCCAGCGGGGTGGGAGGCTCTGGAAACACCATATATTTT.

V usage is TRBV6-6 and J usage is TRBJ2-1, with D tentatively TRBD1 (5 bases). The V gene lost 6 bases and the J gene lost 3 bases, with 12 bases spanning the gap. This CDR3 is 14 amino acids long. The germline gives CDR1 MNHNY, CDR2 SVGAGI (reference sequence). CDR3 in DNA: TGTGCCAGCAGATTCTCCAGGGTCTACAATGAGCAGTTCTTC. This encodes CASRFSRVYNEQFF.

This clone was picked up one time. V and J are TRBV7-2 and TRBJ2-2, with D possibly being TRBD1 (6 bases). The germline gives CDR1 SGHTA, CDR2 FQGNSA. The CDR3 spans 14 residues. Trimming removed 3 bases from V and 6 bases from J, with 11 bases in between. In DNA form, the CDR3 reads TGTGCCAGCAGCTTTTCAGGGGTTGCCGGGGAGCTGTTTTTT. Translating gives CASSFSGVAGELFF. The complete variable domain, with remaining parts taken from reference TRBV7-2 and TRBJ2-2, reads GAGVSQSPSNKVTEKGKDVELRCDPISGHTALYWYRQSLGQGLEFLIYFQGNSAPDKSGLPSDRFSAERTGGSVSTLTIQRTQQEDSAVYLCASSFSGVAGELFFGEGSRLTVL.

The rearrangement links TRBV4-1 to TRBJ2-2; 11 bases are a match to TRBD2. Trimming took 0 bases from V and 5 from J; bases not matched to a gene: 5. CDR1 MGHRA and CDR2 YSYEKL come from the germline V gene. There are 17 residues in the CDR3. CDR3: CASSQDTTSGVTGELFF. As DNA, the CDR3 is TGCGCCAGCAGCCAAGATACGACTAGCGGGGTGACCGGGGAGCTGTTTTTT.

This chain joins TRBV6-6 and TRBJ1-6, with D possibly being TRBD1 (6 bases). The CDR3 sequence is 13 residues long. In germline, CDR1 is MNHNY, CDR2 SVGAGI (reference sequence). Trimming took off 8 bases at V and 7 bases at J, with 12 bases between the two ends. The CDR3, as DNA: TGTGCCAGCCAACTAGGACAGAATTCACCCCTCCACTTT. It codes for CASQLGQNSPLHF.

The chain joins TRBV19 to TRBJ2-7; D gene unclear. The V and J ends lost 3 bases and 2 bases respectively, with 11 bases between them. Germline V CDR1 and CDR2: LNHDA, SQIVND (reference sequence). The CDR3 is made up of 14 amino acids. CDR3 sequence: CASSIEAATYEQYF. The CDR3 DNA follows: TGTGCCAGTAGTATTGAGGCAGCCACCTACGAGCAGTACTTC.

The chain is built from TRBV19 and TRBJ2-1, with D tentatively TRBD2 (5 bases). V lost 3 bases and J lost 3, with 12 bases in between. Germline-derived CDR1 and CDR2 are LNHDA and SQIVND (reference sequence). This CDR3 has 15 residues. The CDR3: CASSMAGDSYNEQFF. The CDR3 bases are TGTGCCAGTAGTATGGCCGGGGATAGCTACAATGAGCAGTTCTTC. The full variable domain, rest sourced from reference TRBV19 and TRBJ2-1, is DGGITQSPKYLFRKEGQNVTLSCEQNLNHDAMYWYRQDPGQGLRLIYYSQIVNDFQKGDIAEGYSVSREKKESFPLTVTSAQKNPTAFYLCASSMAGDSYNEQFFGPGTRLTVL.

The chain combines TRBV18 with TRBJ2-1; TRBD2 aligns across 7 bases. V gave up 2 bases and J gave up 3 bases; unmatched junction bases: 7. Looked up from germline, CDR1 is KGHSH and CDR2 is LQKENI. The CDR3 covers 16 residues. CDR3 in DNA: TGTGCCAGCTCACCAAGGGCGGGAGCATTCTACAATGAGCAGTTCTTC. It translates to CASSPRAGAFYNEQFF.

This chain uses TRBV14 with TRBJ1-4; TRBD1 matches at 9 bases. Germline V lookup: CDR1 SGHDN, CDR2 FVKESK. The junction had 5 bases not matched to a gene; V was cut back by 2 bases and J by 7 bases. This CDR3 region has 15 residues. The CDR3 loop reads CASSQTGGYSEKLFF. The DNA of the CDR3 is TGTGCCAGCAGCCAAACAGGGGGCTATTCTGAAAAACTGTTTTTT.

The V call is TRBV28, the J call TRBJ2-3; 7 positions agree with TRBD2. The germline gives CDR1 MDHEN, CDR2 SYDVKM. V dropped 9 bases and J dropped 4; count of bases not matched to a gene: 13. The CDR3 is 15 residues long. CDR3 loop: CASSLGGEGSDTQYF. For the CDR3, the DNA is TGTGCCAGTTCACTGGGGGGGGAGGGATCAGATACGCAGTATTTT.